The 14 T cell receptor beta chains below come from one sample, sequenced in a study of molecular identifiers for immune sequencing clone quantification (dated by TCRdb to the late 2010s). Library preparation used PCR. Sequencing was performed on an Illumina HiSeq 4000. The public reads were quality trimmed at Q25 with fastp and then assembled into clones with MiXCR by TCRdb, keeping productive beta chains. Records with the same CDR3 protein are collapsed into one entry carrying the most frequent genes and DNA. This sample has approximately 670,000 distinct CDR3 sequences in its table, and about 20% of those were observed once. 0.85% of the sample belongs to the ten largest clones. The sample comprised naive CD8+ T cells from blood, with Jurkat cell RNA spiked in. Read against the paper, the sample's cell subset or site label means: FACS-sorted CD8+CD4-CCR7+CD45RA+ naive T cells. The origin of the receptors is a human donor in good health. Some libraries in this study had Jurkat cell RNA spiked in.

Points on this clonotype: A read error is possible here, since a much larger clone lies one base away. The gene calls are TRBV20-1 and TRBJ2-7, with a weak D call TRBD2 (6 bases). Germline assignment: CDR1 DFQATT and CDR2 SNEGSKA (reference sequence). The V end lost 3 bases, the J end lost 6 bases, and 15 bases lay between the germline ends. CDR3 length: 13 residues. This CDR3 is CSARSLASCEQYF. The CDR3 region has the DNA TGCAGTGCTAGGAGTCTAGCGAGTTGCGAGCAGTACTTC.

This chain joins TRBV4-3 and TRBJ1-4; D is perhaps TRBD1 (5 bases). The CDR3 has 16 residues. The germline V gene has CDR1 LGHNA and CDR2 YSLEER. V was clipped by 1 base and J by 8 bases, with 17 bases between them. The CDR3 coding sequence is TGCGCCAGCAGCCAAGCAGTCCGGGGGTCATACGAAAAACTGTTTTTT. It yields the protein CASSQAVRGSYEKLFF.

Concerning this clonotype itself: This clone may be a read error of a much larger clone one base away. This CDR3 fails to terminate in the conserved phenylalanine or tryptophan, so it likely reflects a read error. The CDR3 sequence: CASSWNSPYEQYL. CDR3 bases: TGTGCCAGCAGTTGGAACAGTCCCTACGAGCAGTACCTC. The chain combines TRBV28 with TRBJ2-7; D is ambiguous. From germline, CDR1 is MDHEN and CDR2 SYDVKM. With 4 bases removed from V and 2 bases from J, the gap between germline ends came to 9 bases. This CDR3 region has 13 residues.

This clonotype appeared many times. The V gene is TRBV4-3, the J gene TRBJ2-4; unclear D gene. V shed 0 bases and J shed 0 bases, with 12 bases lying between them. The germline CDR1 and CDR2 sequences are LGHNA and YSLEER. There are 17 residues in the CDR3. For the CDR3, the DNA is TGCGCCAGCAGCCAAGACAGGATCATGTTAGCCAAAAACATTCAGTACTTC. It encodes CASSQDRIMLAKNIQYF.

The chain has TRBV27 and TRBJ2-7, with a weak D call TRBD1 (8 bases). The CDR3 loop spans 15 amino acids. V dropped 3 bases and J dropped 4 bases, with 16 bases sitting between them. CDR1 and CDR2 (germline): MNHEY, SMNVEV (reference sequence). DNA for the CDR3: TGTGCCAGCAGTTTCGTACAGGGGGGGGGGTACGAGCAGTACTTC. This encodes CASSFVQGGGYEQYF.

This clonotype was observed at least ten times. The chain is built from TRBV5-1 and TRBJ2-5; 10 positions agree with TRBD1. J gave up 5 bases and V 4 bases, and 8 bases lay outside the gene matches. The CDR3 is 15 residues long. Germline V gene lookup returns CDR1 SGHRS and CDR2 YFSETQ. CDR3 residues: CASSLRQGASETQYF. The DNA of the CDR3 is TGCGCCAGCAGCCTAAGACAGGGGGCGTCGGAGACCCAGTACTTC.

The chain employs TRBV4-1 and TRBJ2-1; perhaps TRBD2 as D (5 bases). This CDR3 has 13 amino acids. Germline CDR1 and CDR2: MGHRA and YSYEKL. V was cut by 5 bases and J by 7 bases, with 12 bases left in between. The CDR3 loop is CASSISEWNEQFF. The DNA of the CDR3 is TGCGCCAGCAGCATTAGCGAGTGGAATGAGCAGTTCTTC.

A remark on this clonotype: Compared with germline, one end of the junction differs, possibly owing to a read error. V is TRBV9 and J is TRBJ1-1, with D uncertain. There are 13 residues in the CDR3. In germline, CDR1 is SGDLS, CDR2 YYNGEE. CDR3 nucleotides: TGTGGCAGCAGCGTACTTCCTGGAGCTGAAGCTTTCTTT. Protein: CGSSVLPGAEAFF.

Worth noting for this clonotype: A read error may explain this, as a much larger clone is one base away. As the CDR3 is not closed by the conserved phenylalanine or tryptophan, this likely results from a read error. The chain joins TRBV20-1 to TRBJ2-1, with 13 bases aligning to TRBD2. With V trimmed by 4 bases and J by 5 bases, 5 bases remained unmatched. CDR3 length: 15 amino acids. CDR1 and CDR2 from the germline V gene are DFQATT and SNEGSKA (reference sequence). The CDR3 DNA is TGCAGTGCTATAGGACTAGCGGGGGCCCACAATGAGCAGTTCCTC. It translates to CSAIGLAGAHNEQFL.

This clonotype was counted at least ten times. V is TRBV6-5 and J is TRBJ1-4, with a weak D call TRBD1 (6 bases). CDR3 size: 16 residues. The ends were cut back, 8 bases at V and 3 bases at J, with 19 bases in the middle. Germline V gene data show CDR1 as MNHEY and CDR2 as SVGAGI. Here the CDR3 reads CASRQEPGRANEKLFF. In DNA, the CDR3 is TGTGCCAGCCGACAGGAGCCGGGGAGAGCTAATGAAAAACTGTTTTTT.

This clonotype was seen just once. In this CDR3 the conserved last residue, phenylalanine or tryptophan, is missing, so a read error is likely. This chain uses TRBV19 with TRBJ2-1, with 9 bases that match TRBD2. V shed 5 bases, J shed 6 bases, and the junction held 11 bases outside the gene matches. The length of the CDR3 is 16 residues. Germline V gene data show CDR1 as LNHDA and CDR2 as SQIVND (reference sequence). CDR3 sequence: CASSLPGLATGNEQFL. The CDR3 bases are TGTGCCAGTAGTCTTCCGGGACTAGCCACGGGCAATGAGCAGTTCCTC.

The chain has TRBV12-3 or TRBV12-4 and TRBJ2-5; D unclear. The V gene lost 6 bases and the J gene lost 2 bases, with 13 bases spanning the gap. The CDR3 length is 14 residues. The CDR3 here is CASSPTVTQETQYF. The CDR3 region has the DNA TGTGCCAGCAGCCCCACCGTAACTCAAGAGACCCAGTACTTC.

Notes on this clonotype: A clone one base away is much larger, so this may be a read error. The CDR3 does not close with the conserved phenylalanine or tryptophan, likely indicating a read error. J is TRBJ2-3 and V is TRBV11-2, with D possibly matching TRBD2 (5 bases). The germline gives CDR1 SGHAT, CDR2 FQNNGV. V shed 5 bases and J shed 2 bases, with 20 bases lying between them. The CDR3 length is 17 residues. The CDR3 here is CASSGTLPGIHTDTQYL. In DNA form, the CDR3 reads TGTGCCAGCAGCGGCACATTGCCGGGGATCCACACAGATACGCAGTATCTT.

This clonotype came up many times. This may be a read error, as it is one base from a much larger clone. V gene TRBV7-9 combines with J gene TRBJ1-4; D gene uncertain. The CDR3 is made up of 11 amino acids. Germline V CDR1 and CDR2: SEHNR, FQNEAQ (reference sequence). CDR3 bases: TGTGCCAGCAGCTTAGGTGAAAGACTGTTTTTT. It codes for CASSLGERLFF.